This TCR beta chain appears in the sequencing data of a study of blood T cells in healthy people across ages. Across the whole study: About one barcoded TCR beta cDNA was captured per two T cells.

Then a second PCR, running about 6 to 12 cycles, was carried out with a sample-barcoded 5' primer and a J-beta primer mix. The template-switch adaptor was a 5' adaptor with 12 random nucleotides. It tagged each cDNA molecule. TCRdb analysed the 5' RACE reads with MiXCR anew, one entry per CDR3 protein. This sample carries about 1.5 million distinct CDR3 sequences, around 40% of them seen once, and the ten largest clones take over 3.5%. With regard to this clonotype: The antigen is unknown.

Study results and caveats: A strong correlation was seen between TCR beta diversity and naive T cell percentage. Compared with aged donors, long-lived donors showed fewer expanded clones, suggesting selection.

The V segment lost 2 bases and the J segment 3 bases; nucleotides outside the gene matches: 9. This CDR3 is built from 18 residues. Germline V gene sequence: CDR1 SGDLS, CDR2 YYNGEE. This clonotype was sampled from a woman aged 18-29 years in good health. The sample was blood. The genes are TRBV9 and TRBJ2-5, with 14 nucleotides matching TRBD2. For the CDR3, the DNA is TGTGCCAGCAGCGTGCGACTAGCGGGAGGGCCTGTGGAAGAGACCCAGTACTTC. It specifies CASSVRLAGGPVEETQYF. The complete variable domain, with remaining parts taken from reference TRBV9 and TRBJ2-5, reads DSGVTQTPKHLITATGQRVTLRCSPRSGDLSVYWYQQSLDQGLQFLIQYYNGEERAKGNILERFSAQQFPDLHSELNLSSLELGDSALYFCASSVRLAGGPVEETQYFGPGTRLLVL.